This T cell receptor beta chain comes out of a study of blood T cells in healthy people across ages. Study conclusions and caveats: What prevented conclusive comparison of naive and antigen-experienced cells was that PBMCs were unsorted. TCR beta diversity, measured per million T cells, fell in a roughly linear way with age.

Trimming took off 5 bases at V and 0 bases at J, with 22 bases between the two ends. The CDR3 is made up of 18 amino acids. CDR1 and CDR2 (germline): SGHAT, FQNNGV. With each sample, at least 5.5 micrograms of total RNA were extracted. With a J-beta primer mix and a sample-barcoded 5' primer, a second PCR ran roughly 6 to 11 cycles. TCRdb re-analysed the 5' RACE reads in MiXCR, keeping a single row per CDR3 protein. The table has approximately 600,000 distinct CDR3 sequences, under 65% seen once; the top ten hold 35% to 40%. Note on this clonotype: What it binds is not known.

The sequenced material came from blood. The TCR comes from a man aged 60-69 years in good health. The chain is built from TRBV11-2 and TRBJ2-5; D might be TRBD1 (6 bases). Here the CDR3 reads CASSQNGTSPQYQETQYF. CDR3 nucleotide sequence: TGTGCCAGCAGCCAAAACGGGACATCCCCACAGTACCAAGAGACCCAGTACTTC.